This T cell receptor beta chain comes out of a study of tumor-infiltrating lymphocytes in primary liver carcinoma. For the study at large: Each sample had roughly 3.5 to 7.13 million productive TCRbeta reads regardless of tissue type.

Priming with a constant-region primer yielded TCR beta cDNA from roughly 490 ng total RNA. A slightly modified ARM-PCR protocol with three nested multiplex PCR rounds produced these TCR beta libraries. Each of the first two PCR rounds ran approximately 9 cycles with TRBV1-TRBV30 forward and C-beta reverse primers. MiXCR, run by TCRdb on the multiplex PCR reads, gives a single entry per CDR3 protein. The sample carries approximately 310,000 distinct CDR3 sequences, approximately 65% recorded once. The germline CDR1 and CDR2 sequences are MNHNS and SASEGT. The V end lost 7 bases, the J end lost 11 bases, and 18 bases lay between the germline ends. CDR3 length equals 12 residues. Germline DNA was also extracted, and blood RNA derived from unsorted whole blood. Chronic HBV infection was present in the patients, who were treatment-naive.

This TCR came from a man between 35 and 55 years old with primary liver carcinoma and hepatitis B virus infection. Sequenced sample: peripheral blood. V gene TRBV6-1 combines with J gene TRBJ2-7; D unclear. The chain's CDR3 is CASIPRGMSEYF. CDR3 nucleotides: TGTGCCAGCATCCCTAGAGGTATGTCGGAGTACTTC.